This T cell receptor (beta chain) was identified during a study of spatial heterogeneity in lung cancer. TCRdb fed the 5' RACE reads into MiXCR, producing one record per CDR3 protein. This table holds around 89,000 distinct CDR3 sequences, over 9.5% found once. Indicated time point: sample taken at primary tumor resection. Whole RNA was taken from tumor, nontumor lung or frozen PBMC; it was then sequenced unsorted. The V gene lost 4 bases and the J gene lost 5 bases, with 17 bases spanning the gap. The CDR3 covers 15 residues. CDR1 SGHTA and CDR2 FQGNSA come from the germline V gene. The TCR originated in a male donor with early-stage non-small cell lung cancer. The sequencing here drew on PBMCs, taken at surgery. The chain links TRBV7-2 to TRBJ1-1; D might be TRBD1 (6 bases). The CDR3 loop reads CASSWPGRDKTEAFF. The CDR3 DNA is TGTGCCAGCAGCTGGCCGGGTCGGGACAAAACTGAAGCTTTCTTT.